Below are 32 T cell receptor beta chains sequenced from a single sample in a study of Ad26.COV2.S vaccination and SARS-CoV-2 variants. Some clones are missing from TCRdb's copy, which holds only in-frame ones; the method was immunoSEQ multiplex PCR. Of about 410,000 clones in the sample, 88% were seen once. Treatment denoted: around 19 received Ad26.COV2.S at low or high dose, single or two shots; 5 received placebo; per-sample allocation not given. All samples were drawn on day 63, counting from the first vaccine or placebo injection. The sequencing used peripheral blood, collected in a trial of Ad26.COV2.S vaccine versus placebo. These receptors originate from a person between 18 and 59 years old who received the Ad26.COV2.S COVID-19 vaccine or a placebo.

The genes are TRBV6-5 and TRBJ1-1, with 7 bases that match TRBD1. V gave up 9 bases and J gave up 2 bases; unmatched junction bases: 6. The CDR3 is made up of 13 amino acids. Germline lookup yields CDR1 MNHEY and CDR2 SVGAGI. The CDR3 bases are TGTGCCAGTGGACAGGAGCATAACACTGAAGCTTTCTTT. Its translation: CASGQEHNTEAFF.

The rearrangement uses TRBV7-2 and TRBJ2-1; TRBD1 matches at 8 bases. The ends lost 2 bases at V and 14 bases at J; junction bases unmatched: 5. Germline V CDR1 and CDR2: SGHTA, FQGNSA. The CDR3 is 12 residues long. In DNA, the CDR3 is TGTGCCAGCAGCTTACTGCTGGGACAGGAGTTCTTC. It translates to CASSLLLGQEFF.

This clone was seen only once. V usage is TRBV6-5 and J usage is TRBJ1-1; D is perhaps TRBD1 (5 bases). CDR1 is MNHEY, CDR2 SVGAGI, per germline. The germline V and J ends were trimmed by 0 bases and 6 bases, with 14 bases remaining between them. The CDR3 consists of 15 residues. CDR3 bases: TGTGCCAGCAGTTACTCCGCAGGGATCCCCCCTGAAGCTTTCTTT. Translated, it gives CASSYSAGIPPEAFF.

The chain employs TRBV5-4 and TRBJ1-6; tentatively, D is TRBD1 (5 bases). This CDR3 contains 14 residues. The V gene lost 0 bases and the J gene lost 10 bases, with 11 bases spanning the gap. Germline V gene lookup returns CDR1 SGHNT and CDR2 YYREEE (reference sequence). This CDR3 reads CASSLGQGESPLHF. Here the CDR3 DNA reads TGTGCCAGCAGCTTGGGCCAGGGTGAGTCACCCCTCCACTTT.

The J gene is TRBJ1-3, the V gene TRBV11-2; a weak D match, TRBD1 (6 bases). The CDR3 runs to 16 residues. V lost 6 bases to trimming and J lost 0 bases, with 15 bases between them. Per germline, CDR1 SGHAT and CDR2 FQNNGV. CDR3 DNA sequence: TGTGCCAGCAGTTACAGGGAAACCTTCTCTGGAAACACCATATATTTT. This translates into CASSYRETFSGNTIYF.

This clone was found a few times. The genes are TRBV3-1 (or the pseudogene TRBV3-2) and TRBJ2-1, with unresolved D. CDR3 length: 12 residues. Germline CDR1 LGHDT, CDR2 YNNKEL (reference sequence). With 6 bases removed from V and 5 bases from J, the gap between germline ends came to 8 bases. CDR3 DNA: TGTGCCAGCAGTCTTACCAACAATGAGCAGTTCTTC. Its protein product is CASSLTNNEQFF.

Concerning this clone itself: This specimen includes other DNA sequences encoding the same CDR3. The chain carries TRBV5-1 and TRBJ2-1; 9 bases match TRBD2. Germline trimming cut 2 bases from V and 4 bases from J; bases unmatched to any gene: 4. This CDR3 region has 15 residues. Germline V gene lookup returns CDR1 SGHRS and CDR2 YFSETQ. CDR3 nucleotide sequence: TGCGCCAGCAGCTTAGAAGCGGGGGGTTACAATGAGCAGTTCTTC. Translation gives CASSLEAGGYNEQFF.

The genes are TRBV6-2 or TRBV6-3 and TRBJ2-7; D is perhaps TRBD2 (5 bases). Germline CDR1 MNHEY, CDR2 SVGEGT. The CDR3 is 14 residues long. V was shortened by 2 bases and J by 4 bases, with 12 bases between the two germline ends. CDR3 DNA sequence: TGTGCCAGCAGTTACGCTCTTAGCGCTTACGAGCAGTACTTC. Its protein is CASSYALSAYEQYF.

This chain connects TRBV21-1 to TRBJ1-2. TRBV21-1 is designated a pseudogene. The CDR3 totals 14 residues. The CDR3: CASEGPCSNYGYTF. The CDR3 nucleotides are TGTGCCAGCGAGGGACCGTGTTCTAACTATGGCTACACCTTC.

The CDR3: CATSRGSGAWAYEQYF. The CDR3 DNA reads TGTGCCACCAGCAGAGGTTCGGGGGCTTGGGCCTACGAGCAGTACTTC. The chain uses TRBV15 and TRBJ2-7; the D call may be TRBD1 or TRBD2 (6 bases each). Germline V gene lookup returns CDR1 LNHNV and CDR2 YYDKDF (reference sequence). V gave up 1 base and J gave up 2 bases, with 15 bases separating them. The CDR3 length is 16 residues.

V and J are TRBV4-1 and TRBJ2-1; a weak D match, TRBD2 (5 bases). The germline gives CDR1 MGHRA, CDR2 YSYEKL. CDR3 length equals 17 residues. V shed 1 base and J shed 1 base, with 14 bases lying between them. The DNA for the CDR3 is TGCGCCAGCAGCCAAGGTACGGCCACGGGGTCCTACAATGAGCAGTTCTTC. Its translation: CASSQGTATGSYNEQFF.

This clone was detected only once. This sequence joins TRBV4-1 and TRBJ2-7; D is ambiguous. CDR3 length equals 15 residues. Germline assignment: CDR1 MGHRA and CDR2 YSYEKL. V was shortened by 4 bases and J by 1 base, with 14 bases between the two germline ends. CDR3 loop: CASSPPLPRSYEQYF. The CDR3, as DNA: TGCGCCAGCAGCCCCCCCCTGCCACGGTCCTACGAGCAGTACTTC.

DNA of the CDR3: TGTGCCAGCAGCTCCGAAAGTTATAATTCACCCCTCCACTTT. It translates to CASSSESYNSPLHF. The V gene is TRBV6-4, the J gene TRBJ1-6; D not certain. The length of the CDR3 is 14 residues. Germline V CDR1 and CDR2: MRHNA, SNTAGT. Trimming removed 6 bases from V and 4 bases from J, with 10 bases in between.

The chain links TRBV4-3 to TRBJ2-3; D unresolved. Germline loops: CDR1 LGHNA, CDR2 YSLEER. This CDR3 has 14 residues. V lost 4 bases and J lost 2, with 10 bases in between. CDR3 sequence: CASSPVGFTDTQYF. In DNA form, the CDR3 reads TGCGCCAGCAGCCCAGTTGGGTTCACAGATACGCAGTATTTT.

The chain employs TRBV28 and TRBJ1-1, with TRBD1 as a possible D gene (6 bases). CDR1 is MDHEN and CDR2 is SYDVKM in the germline V gene. Trimming stripped 6 bases from V and 4 bases from J, with 12 bases between. This CDR3 has 13 amino acids. CDR3 bases: TGTGCCAGCAGCTACAGGGAGGGCACTGAAGCTTTCTTT. Translation: CASSYREGTEAFF. Variable domain in full (rest from reference TRBV28 and TRBJ1-1): DVKVTQSSRYLVKRTGEKVFLECVQDMDHENMFWYRQDPGLGLRLIYFSYDVKMKEKGDIPEGYSVSREKKERFSLILESASTNQTSMYLCASSYREGTEAFFGQGTRLTVV.

This sequence joins TRBV6-6 and TRBJ2-2; TRBD2 matches 10 bases. The CDR3 totals 18 residues. CDR1 and CDR2 from the germline V gene are MNHNY and SVGAGI (reference sequence). The V gene end was trimmed by 5 bases and the J gene end by 6 bases; junction bases not matched to a gene: 15. The CDR3 coding sequence is TGTGCCAGCAGTCCCCAGAGCGGGGGGGCCTTCTGGGCCGGGGAGCTGTTTTTT. Encoded protein: CASSPQSGGAFWAGELFF.

V and J are TRBV6-2 or TRBV6-3 and TRBJ1-5; D is unclear. Trimming took off 5 bases at V and 7 bases at J, with 15 bases between the two ends. Germline CDR1 and CDR2: MNHEY and SVGEGT. The CDR3 loop spans 14 amino acids. The CDR3 is CASSPGVHGQPQHF. As DNA, the CDR3 is TGTGCCAGCAGTCCCGGGGTACATGGACAGCCCCAGCATTTT.

The chain uses TRBV6-5 and TRBJ2-2; D is perhaps TRBD2 (7 bases). CDR1 and CDR2 from the germline V gene are MNHEY and SVGAGI. V lost 9 bases to trimming and J lost 4 bases, with 15 bases between them. This CDR3 has 14 residues. This chain's CDR3 is CASHRAGVTGELFF. The CDR3 coding sequence is TGTGCCAGTCACAGGGCGGGGGTCACCGGGGAGCTGTTTTTT.

The chain couples TRBV5-1 to TRBJ2-1; D call uncertain. Per germline, CDR1 SGHRS and CDR2 YFSETQ. The CDR3 extends over 14 amino acids. V gave up 1 base and J gave up 2 bases, with 7 bases separating them. The CDR3 is CASSLKGTYNEQFF. The CDR3 DNA follows: TGCGCCAGCAGCTTGAAAGGAACCTACAATGAGCAGTTCTTC. The complete variable domain, with remaining parts taken from reference TRBV5-1 and TRBJ2-1, reads KAGVTQTPRYLIKTRGQQVTLSCSPISGHRSVSWYQQTPGQGLQFLFEYFSETQRNKGNFPGRFSGRQFSNSRSEMNVSTLELGDSALYLCASSLKGTYNEQFFGPGTRLTVL.

V and J are TRBV19 and TRBJ1-5; D not resolved. Germline loops: CDR1 LNHDA, CDR2 SQIVND (reference sequence). V was cut by 7 bases and J by 14 bases, with 18 bases left in between. The length of the CDR3 is 12 residues. CDR3 DNA sequence: TGTGCCAGTATCGGGCAGACGCTTACCGAGCATTTT. This codes for CASIGQTLTEHF.

The chain recombines TRBV5-5 with TRBJ2-6, with TRBD1 as a possible D gene (5 bases). V shed 7 bases and J shed 0 bases, with 8 bases lying between them. Germline V gives CDR1 SGHKS, CDR2 YYEKEE (reference sequence). The CDR3 runs 14 residues. Here the CDR3 reads CASVDSSGANVLTF. Written as DNA, the CDR3 is TGTGCCAGCGTCGACAGCTCTGGGGCCAACGTCCTGACTTTC.

The genes are TRBV5-8 and TRBJ2-1, with a possible D match to TRBD1 (5 bases). Between the trimmed V and J ends, which lost 4 bases and 0 bases, there was a span of 11 bases. The germline V gene encodes CDR1 SGHTS and CDR2 YDEGEE. The CDR3 sequence is 15 residues long. This CDR3 is CASSHDRNSYNEQFF. The CDR3 DNA reads as TGTGCCAGCAGCCACGACAGAAACTCCTACAATGAGCAGTTCTTC.

The chain uses TRBV7-9 and TRBJ2-7, with 7 bases aligning to TRBD1. The CDR3 runs to 16 residues. V was clipped by 4 bases and J by 0 bases; unmatched bases: 9. Germline values: CDR1 SEHNR, CDR2 FQNEAQ (reference sequence). CDR3 region: CASSSPKGAISYEQYF. DNA for the CDR3: TGTGCCAGCAGCTCCCCTAAGGGGGCTATCTCCTACGAGCAGTACTTC. Filled out from reference TRBV7-9 and TRBJ2-7, the complete variable domain reads DTGVSQNPRHKITKRGQNVTFRCDPISEHNRLYWYRQTLGQGPEFLTYFQNEAQLEKSRLLSDRFSAERPKGSFSTLEIQRTEQGDSAMYLCASSSPKGAISYEQYFGPGTRLTVT.

The rearrangement joins TRBV5-4 to TRBJ2-4; no clear D. Trimming pared 6 bases from V and 2 bases from J, leaving 6 bases between. The germline V gene encodes CDR1 SGHNT and CDR2 YYREEE (reference sequence). The CDR3 is 12 amino acids. The CDR3 bases are TGTGCCAGCACCGGGTCCAAAAACATTCAGTACTTC. It specifies CASTGSKNIQYF.

The chain has TRBV5-8 and TRBJ1-5; TRBD1 matches 7 bases. There are 20 residues in the CDR3. V lost 3 bases and J lost 4; bases outside the gene matches: 22. CDR1 and CDR2 (germline): SGHTS, YDEGEE. The CDR3 DNA sequence: TGTGCCAGCAGCTCAACTGGATTTCTTTACAGACAGGGAGGGAATCAGCCCCAGCATTTT. This sequence encodes CASSSTGFLYRQGGNQPQHF.

The rearrangement links TRBV4-1 to TRBJ1-2, with D unresolved. V gave up 0 bases and J gave up 2 bases, with 7 bases separating them. The CDR3 is made up of 14 amino acids. Germline-derived CDR1 and CDR2 are MGHRA and YSYEKL. As DNA, the CDR3 is TGCGCCAGCAGCCAAGATAGAGTGAACTATGGCTACACCTTC. Amino acid sequence: CASSQDRVNYGYTF.

This clone was detected a few times. The chain carries TRBV12-3 or TRBV12-4 and TRBJ1-2; D not certain. V dropped 6 bases and J dropped 8 bases, with 13 bases sitting between them. The CDR3 has 12 residues. CDR3 in amino acids: CASSPGWEGYTF. CDR3 bases: TGTGCCAGCAGCCCTGGATGGGAGGGCTACACCTTC.

The rearrangement links TRBV10-3 to TRBJ2-3; a possible D gene is TRBD1 (5 bases). Between the trimmed V and J ends, which lost 3 bases and 6 bases, there was a span of 16 bases. Germline V lookup: CDR1 ENHRY, CDR2 SYGVKD. The CDR3 covers 15 residues. DNA of the CDR3: TGTGCCATCAGTGAATCACAGGCAGGAGCCGATACGCAGTATTTT. Translation: CAISESQAGADTQYF.

Concerning this clone: Different DNA sequences within this sample yield the same CDR3. V usage is TRBV5-1 and J usage is TRBJ2-1; 8 nucleotides line up with TRBD2. The length of the CDR3 is 15 residues. Germline-derived CDR1 and CDR2 are SGHRS and YFSETQ. The trim removed 0 bases at V and 4 bases at J, leaving 3 bases unmatched. The CDR3 loop is CASSLAASGYNEQFF. Written as DNA, the CDR3 is TGCGCCAGCAGCTTGGCAGCTAGCGGGTACAATGAGCAGTTCTTC.

The chain couples TRBV11-2 to TRBJ2-7; D is possibly TRBD1 or TRBD2 (5 bases each). The CDR3 has 16 residues. Trimming took 2 bases from V and 5 from J, leaving 19 bases between them. The germline V gene has CDR1 SGHAT and CDR2 FQNNGV. The CDR3 nucleotides read TGTGCCAGCAGCTTACGCCAAGGACCCAGGGACGACGAGCAGTACTTC. It translates to CASSLRQGPRDDEQYF.

The gene calls are TRBV5-1 and TRBJ2-5; D remains unclear. This CDR3 is built from 13 residues. Germline lookup yields CDR1 SGHRS and CDR2 YFSETQ. The germline V and J ends were trimmed by 5 bases and 1 base, with 9 bases remaining between them. CDR3 in DNA: TGCGCCAGCAGAATAGTACTCCAAGAGACCCAGTACTTC. As protein: CASRIVLQETQYF.

This rearrangement joins TRBV6-2 or TRBV6-3 to TRBJ1-2; D is unresolved. Germline lookup yields CDR1 MNHEY and CDR2 SVGEGT. Trimming stripped 2 bases from V and 2 bases from J, with 9 bases between. The CDR3 is made up of 14 amino acids. CDR3 amino acids: CASSYGERNYGYTF. CDR3 coding DNA: TGTGCCAGCAGTTACGGGGAGAGGAACTATGGCTACACCTTC.